Listed below are T cell receptor beta chains from one sample, sequenced in a study of somatic mutations in cytotoxic T cells in rheumatoid arthritis. Only in-frame clones appear in the TCRdb table, and some are missing; sequencing was by immunoSEQ multiplex PCR. The profile shows approximately 18,000 clones, 75% to 90% of them singletons. The material sequenced was CD8+ T cells sorted from blood. The receptors shown here come from an adult with rheumatoid arthritis. Both conserved end residues are part of each CDR3. Fields, in order: D gene, clone size, V gene, J gene, CDR3 DNA, CDR3 protein. The D gene is left open where the match is weak. Part of the rows lack a size; the others show once, few, many or a class for expanded clones.

>-|-|TRBV5-1|TRBJ2-7
TGCGCCAGCAGCTTGCCAGGGGACCCCACTAATAGGAGCTCCTACGAGCAGTACTTC
CASSLPGDPTNRSSYEQYF
>-|-|TRBV7-3|TRBJ1-2
TGTGCCAGCAGCTTGACAGAAAACTATGGCTACACCTTC
CASSLTENYGYTF
>TRBD1|-|TRBV9|TRBJ2-1
TGTGCCAGCAGCGATCGACGGACAGGGGGCGTGGGGTTAAATGAGCAGTTCTTC
CASSDRRTGGVGLNEQFF
>-|medium-sized|TRBV9|TRBJ1-6
TGTGCCAGCAGCGTAGCCCCAGGGGTTTATTCACCCCTCCACTTT
CASSVAPGVYSPLHF
>TRBD2|-|TRBV27|TRBJ2-5
TGTGCCAGCAAGAAGCGGGGGGGCCAAGAGACCCAGTACTTC
CASKKRGGQETQYF
>-|once|TRBV21-1|TRBJ1-4
TGTGCCAGCAGCAAAAGTAGGGGCTCGGCTAATGAAAAACTGTTTTTT
CASSKSRGSANEKLFF
>-|-|TRBV4-1|TRBJ2-1
TGCGCCAGCAGCCAAGTAGGACTCTCCCCCGCTGAGCAGTTCTTC
CASSQVGLSPAEQFF
>-|-|TRBV7-9|TRBJ1-1
TGTGCCAGCAGCCGCCCCGCCCTGAGGTCGGCTGAAGCTTTCTTT
CASSRPALRSAEAFF
>TRBD1|-|TRBV29-1|TRBJ1-1
TGCAGCGTGGCCACCGGGACAGGGACGACTGAAGCTTTCTTT
CSVATGTGTTEAFF
>-|few|TRBV12-5|TRBJ2-7
TGTGCTAGTGGTTTGGGGCGGGGGCCCCGGGAGCAGCAGTACTTC
CASGLGRGPREQQYF
>-|-|TRBV6-1|TRBJ2-3
TGTGCCAGCATCCTTCGGAACACAGATACGCAGTATTTT
CASILRNTDTQYF
>TRBD2|-|TRBV29-1|TRBJ2-1
TGCAGCGTTGAAGGGGCTAGCGGGGCCCACAATGAGCAGTTCTTC
CSVEGASGAHNEQFF
>-|-|TRBV5-1|TRBJ1-1
TGCGCCAGCAGATATACACAGGTAATGAACACTGAAGCTTTCTTT
CASRYTQVMNTEAFF
>-|-|TRBV9|TRBJ2-6
TGTGCCAGCAGCATGGGGTTCGGGGCCAACGTCCTGACTTTC
CASSMGFGANVLTF
>-|-|TRBV6-1|TRBJ2-3
TGTGCCAGTAGTAGCAGGGAGACCGATACGCAGTATTTT
CASSSRETDTQYF
>-|-|TRBV20-1|TRBJ2-3
TGCAGTGCTCGCAATGGTACGCAGTATTTT
CSARNGTQYF
>TRBD1|-|TRBV11-3|TRBJ2-7
TGTGCCAGCAGCTCCGGACAGGACTACGAGCAGTACTTC
CASSSGQDYEQYF
>-|-|TRBV9|TRBJ2-7
TGTGCCAGCAGCGTATGGGGAACTGCCTCCTACGAGCAGTACTTC
CASSVWGTASYEQYF
>-|-|TRBV7-6|TRBJ1-3
TGTGCCAGCAGCCTCTATCCCTCTGGAAACACCATATATTTT
CASSLYPSGNTIYF
>-|-|TRBV27|TRBJ2-1
TGTGCCAGCAGTCTACAGGGGAGGGCCTACAATGAGCAGTTCTTC
CASSLQGRAYNEQFF
>-|-|TRBV6-5|TRBJ1-1
TGTGCCACCTCACTCTGGTCCAGGGCGAACACTGAAGCTTTCTTT
CATSLWSRANTEAFF
>TRBD2|-|TRBV5-4|TRBJ2-3
TGTGCCAGCAGTCCAGGACTAGCGGGTTCCTCAGATACGCAGTATTTT
CASSPGLAGSSDTQYF
>-|few|TRBV19|TRBJ1-2
TGTGCCAGTAGTATAGTCCGTCCCGTTGAAGATGGCTACACCTTC
CASSIVRPVEDGYTF
>TRBD2|-|TRBV5-4|TRBJ2-1
TGTGCCAGCAGCTCATCTCTAGCGGGGGGAAACAATGAGCAGTTCTTC
CASSSSLAGGNNEQFF
>-|-|TRBV7-6|TRBJ1-4
TGTGCCAGCAGCGCCATCAACAGAAAACTGTTTTTT
CASSAINRKLFF
>-|-|TRBV5-6|TRBJ1-1
TGTGCCAGCAGCCTGGGAGGGGGCACTGAAGCTTTCTTT
CASSLGGGTEAFF